One and the same sample provided the 16 T cell receptor beta chains below, sequenced in a study of T cells in Graves' hyperthyroidism and ophthalmopathy. From RNA transcripts, TCR beta CDR3 regions were amplified. HTBI primers were used for first-round RT-PCR of the TCR CDR3. MiXCR was run by TCRdb on the multiplex PCR reads, yielding one entry per CDR3 protein. The sample has 400,000 to 500,000 distinct CDR3 sequences; over 13% are singletons. Material: blood. The receptors were sampled from a woman between 18 and 29 years old with Graves' hyperthyroidism.

The CDR3 DNA is TGTGCCAGCAGTGAAGGTCGGCCTCGCGGCCACGAGCAGTACTTC. Protein sequence: CASSEGRPRGHEQYF. The chain carries TRBV6-1 and TRBJ2-7; D is undetermined. The CDR3 extends over 15 amino acids. In germline, CDR1 is MNHNS, CDR2 SASEGT. V lost 1 base to trimming and J lost 5 bases, with 15 bases between them.

This clonotype was counted ten times or more. The gene calls are TRBV13 and TRBJ2-7, with D possibly matching TRBD2 (6 bases). Per germline, CDR1 PRHDT and CDR2 FYEKMQ (reference sequence). Between the trimmed V and J ends, which lost 4 bases and 3 bases, there was a span of 13 bases. The CDR3 has 14 amino acids. Here the CDR3 reads CASSWRGSGYEQYF. The DNA for the CDR3 is TGTGCCAGCAGCTGGCGTGGTAGCGGCTACGAGCAGTACTTC.

This clonotype has at least ten counts. The V and J genes are TRBV15 and TRBJ1-1; 8 bases match TRBD1. CDR3 length: 14 amino acids. J lost 5 bases, V lost 7 bases, and 9 bases had no gene match. Germline V gene lookup returns CDR1 LNHNV and CDR2 YYDKDF (reference sequence). The CDR3 region has the DNA TGTGCCACCATCCCAACAGGGGGATGGACTGAAGCTTTCTTT. Amino acids: CATIPTGGWTEAFF.

This clonotype was seen only a few times. The V gene is TRBV6-1, the J gene TRBJ2-1; perhaps D is TRBD1 or TRBD2 (5 bases each). The CDR3 length is 14 residues. Trimming took off 6 bases at V and 4 bases at J, with 13 bases between the two ends. Germline assignment: CDR1 MNHNS and CDR2 SASEGT. The CDR3 sequence is CASSPGTEYNEQFF. CDR3 DNA sequence: TGTGCCAGCAGCCCCGGGACGGAATACAATGAGCAGTTCTTC.

This clonotype has ten or more counts. The CDR3: CSARGSSESTDTQYF. Written as DNA, the CDR3 is TGCAGTGCTAGAGGATCTAGCGAAAGCACAGATACGCAGTATTTT. The chain combines TRBV20-1 with TRBJ2-3, with a weak D call TRBD2 (6 bases). V was shortened by 1 base and J by 0 bases, with 11 bases between the two germline ends. In germline, CDR1 is DFQATT, CDR2 SNEGSKA (reference sequence). The CDR3 runs 15 residues.

This clonotype was counted ten times or more. The V call is TRBV6-1, the J call TRBJ1-2; 9 positions agree with TRBD1. The germline gives CDR1 MNHNS, CDR2 SASEGT. CDR3 length: 13 residues. V trimming: 10 bases; J trimming: 5 bases; junction bases outside the gene matches: 8. CDR3 sequence: CATTGQGPYGYTF. In DNA, the CDR3 is TGTGCCACGACGGGACAGGGACCTTATGGCTACACCTTC.

The chain links TRBV6-5 to TRBJ1-4, with 12 nucleotides matching TRBD1. The length of the CDR3 is 15 residues. Germline V CDR1 and CDR2: MNHEY, SVGAGI. V lost 2 bases, J lost 10 bases, and 5 bases stayed unmatched. In DNA form, the CDR3 reads TGTGCCAGCAGTTACCCCGGGACAGGGGGCGGAAAACTGTTTTTT. Amino acid sequence: CASSYPGTGGGKLFF.

This clonotype has ten or more counts. V gene TRBV12-3 or TRBV12-4 combines with J gene TRBJ1-1; no clear D. The CDR3 runs to 13 residues. The V end lost 5 bases, the J end lost 0 bases, and 7 bases lay between the germline ends. CDR3 in DNA: TGTGCCAGCAGTCTGCGCCTGAACACTGAAGCTTTCTTT. It codes for CASSLRLNTEAFF.

Concerning this clonotype itself: A much larger clone lies a single base off, so this may be a read error. The chain combines TRBV12-3 or TRBV12-4 with TRBJ2-2, with D possibly called TRBD1 or TRBD2 (5 bases each). V was cut by 7 bases and J by 5 bases, with 14 bases left in between. This CDR3 has 14 residues. The DNA of the CDR3 is TGTGCCAGCATCAAAAGCGGACATACCGGGGAGCTGTTTTTT. Amino acids: CASIKSGHTGELFF.

In its sample, this clonotype was seen a few times. The rearrangement uses TRBV7-3 and TRBJ2-3, with D perhaps being TRBD1 or TRBD2 (5 bases each). Deletions cut 2 bases from V and 3 bases from J, with 15 bases between. CDR3 length equals 16 residues. CDR1 and CDR2 (germline): SGHTA, FQGTGA. CDR3 amino acids: CASSLYSLGGTDTQYF. The CDR3 nucleotides read TGTGCCAGCAGCTTATACAGTCTTGGGGGAACAGATACGCAGTATTTT.

The V call is TRBV4-1, the J call TRBJ2-7; 8 bases align to TRBD1. The V segment lost 1 base and the J segment 5 bases; nucleotides outside the gene matches: 7. CDR3 length: 15 residues. From germline, CDR1 is MGHRA and CDR2 YSYEKL. Here the CDR3 reads CASSQVIGQGHEQYF. The CDR3 DNA sequence: TGCGCCAGCAGCCAAGTTATTGGACAGGGCCACGAGCAGTACTTC.

Many counts were recorded for this clonotype. The V gene is TRBV7-3, the J gene TRBJ2-7, with a tentative D call TRBD1 (5 bases). Germline lookup yields CDR1 SGHTA and CDR2 FQGTGA. The germline V and J ends were trimmed by 2 bases and 1 base, with 12 bases remaining between them. The CDR3 runs to 15 residues. The CDR3 protein is CASSLGAAYSYEQYF. Here the CDR3 DNA reads TGTGCCAGCAGCTTAGGGGCGGCGTATTCCTACGAGCAGTACTTC.

This clonotype showed up many times. The chain employs TRBV18 and TRBJ1-3; D gene uncertain. Per germline, CDR1 KGHSH and CDR2 LQKENI. V was pared by 3 bases and J by 4 bases, with 7 bases between. The CDR3 contains 13 residues. The CDR3 DNA follows: TGTGCCAGCTCACCCGTACAGGGAAACACCATATATTTT. Encoded protein: CASSPVQGNTIYF. Variable domain in full (rest from reference TRBV18 and TRBJ1-3): NAGVMQNPRHLVRRRGQEARLRCSPMKGHSHVYWYRQLPEEGLKFMVYLQKENIIDESGMPKERFSAEFPKEGPSILRIQQVVRGDSAAYFCASSPVQGNTIYFGEGSWLTVV.

Many counts were recorded for this clonotype. This chain joins TRBV5-1 and TRBJ2-1; no reliable D call. V lost 0 bases to trimming and J lost 10 bases, with 17 bases between them. CDR1 is SGHRS and CDR2 is YFSETQ in the germline V gene. This CDR3 has 15 amino acids. CDR3 protein: CASSLVDLRPHEQFF. Written as DNA, the CDR3 is TGCGCCAGCAGCTTGGTAGACTTACGTCCTCACGAGCAGTTCTTC.

In this sample, this clonotype turned up once. The J gene is TRBJ2-1, the V gene TRBV27; D gene ambiguous. The V gene's germline CDR1 is MNHEY and CDR2 SMNVEV (reference sequence). The CDR3 length is 13 residues. Trimming took off 7 bases at V and 4 bases at J, with 11 bases between the two ends. The CDR3 DNA sequence: TGTGCCAGCAAACCCGACCAATACAATGAGCAGTTCTTC. It codes for CASKPDQYNEQFF.

The CDR3 DNA sequence: TGTGCCAGCAGCCCCCTAGCGGCTAGTTACGAGCAGTACTTC. Translation gives CASSPLAASYEQYF. This sequence joins TRBV7-9 and TRBJ2-7; 7 bases are a match to TRBD2. This CDR3 has 14 amino acids. CDR1 SEHNR and CDR2 FQNEAQ come from the germline V gene (reference sequence). The V and J ends lost 5 bases and 4 bases, in that order; junction bases with no gene match: 8.